This T cell receptor beta chain was sequenced during a study of immune heterogeneity within non-small cell lung tumors. Study-wide background: Classification of the tumors gave a few squamous cell carcinomas, around 9 non-squamous carcinomas and 1 not otherwise specified.

A remark on this clonotype: What it binds is not known. At one end the junction does not follow the germline gene, possibly because of a read error.

TCR beta CDR3 regions came from multiplex PCR with 32 forward V and 13 reverse J primers. TCRdb processed the multiplex PCR reads anew with MiXCR; each CDR3 protein has one entry. This sample has around 12,000 distinct CDR3 sequences, with roughly 30% found just once. Study-level findings and limits: Tumor sites in a patient shared identical dominant CDR3 beta clonotypes and also carried site-unique high-frequency clones.

This CDR3 is 14 amino acids long. Germline CDR1 reads SGHVS; CDR2 reads FNYEAQ. The template consisted of bulk tumor genomic DNA, with roughly 0.6 ug used per sample. From each primary tumor, several far-apart biopsies were obtained during surgery. Their non-small cell lung cancer was newly diagnosed and untreated, and the patients underwent curative surgery. The gene calls are TRBV7-6 and TRBJ1-2, with D perhaps TRBD1 (5 bases). The sequence was collected from a woman aged 50 to 65 with non-small cell lung cancer. Sequencing was performed on lung tumor tissue. CDR3 nucleotides: TGTGTCAGCAGCCCCACCCCACAGGATTATGGCTACACCTTC. Translating it yields CVSSPTPQDYGYTF.